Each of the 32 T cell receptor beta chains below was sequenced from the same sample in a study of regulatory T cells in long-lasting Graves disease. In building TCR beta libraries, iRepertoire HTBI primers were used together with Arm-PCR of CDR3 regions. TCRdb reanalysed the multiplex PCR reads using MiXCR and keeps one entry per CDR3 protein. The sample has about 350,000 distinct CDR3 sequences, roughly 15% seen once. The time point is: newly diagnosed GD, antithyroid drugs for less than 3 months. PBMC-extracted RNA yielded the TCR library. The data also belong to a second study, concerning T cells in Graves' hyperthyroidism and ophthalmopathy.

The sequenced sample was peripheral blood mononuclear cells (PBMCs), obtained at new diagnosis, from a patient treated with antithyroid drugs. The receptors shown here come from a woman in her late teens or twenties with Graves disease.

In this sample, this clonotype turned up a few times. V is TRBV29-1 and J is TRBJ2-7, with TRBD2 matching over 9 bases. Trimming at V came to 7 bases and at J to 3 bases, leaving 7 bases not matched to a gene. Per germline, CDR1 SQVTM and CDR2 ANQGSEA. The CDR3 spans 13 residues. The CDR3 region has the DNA TGCAGCGGAATAAGCGGGGGGTTCTACGAGCAGTACTTC. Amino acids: CSGISGGFYEQYF.

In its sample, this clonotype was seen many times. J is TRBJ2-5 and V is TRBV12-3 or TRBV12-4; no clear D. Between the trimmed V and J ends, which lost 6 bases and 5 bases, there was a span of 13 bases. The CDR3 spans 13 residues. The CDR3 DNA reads TGTGCCAGCAGCGTTAGTGAACGGGAGACCCAGTACTTC. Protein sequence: CASSVSERETQYF.

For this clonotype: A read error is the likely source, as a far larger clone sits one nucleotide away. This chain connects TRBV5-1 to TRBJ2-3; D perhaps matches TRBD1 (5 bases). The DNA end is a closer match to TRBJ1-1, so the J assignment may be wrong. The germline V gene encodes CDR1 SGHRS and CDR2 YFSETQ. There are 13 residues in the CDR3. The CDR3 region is CASSLAGAGQAFF. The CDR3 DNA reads TGCGCCAGCAGCTTGGCCGGGGCAGGGCAAGCTTTCTTT.

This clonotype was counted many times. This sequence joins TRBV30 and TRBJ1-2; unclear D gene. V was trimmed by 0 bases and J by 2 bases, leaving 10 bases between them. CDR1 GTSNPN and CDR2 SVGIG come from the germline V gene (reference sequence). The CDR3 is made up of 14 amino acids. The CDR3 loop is CAWSVLVGNYGYTF. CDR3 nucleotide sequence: TGTGCCTGGAGTGTTCTTGTCGGGAACTATGGCTACACCTTC.

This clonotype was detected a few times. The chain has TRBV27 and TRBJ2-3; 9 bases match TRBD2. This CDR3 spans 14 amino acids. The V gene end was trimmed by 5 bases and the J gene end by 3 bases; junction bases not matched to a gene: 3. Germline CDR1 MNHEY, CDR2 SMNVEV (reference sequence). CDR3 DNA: TGTGCCAGCAGTATAGCGGGAGTGACAGATACGCAGTATTTT. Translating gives CASSIAGVTDTQYF.

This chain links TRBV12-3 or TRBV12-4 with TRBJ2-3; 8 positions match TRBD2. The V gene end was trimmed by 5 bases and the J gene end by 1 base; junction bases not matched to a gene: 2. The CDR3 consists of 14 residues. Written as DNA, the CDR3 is TGTGCCAGCAGTCCAGCGGGGGGCACAGATACGCAGTATTTT. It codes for CASSPAGGTDTQYF.

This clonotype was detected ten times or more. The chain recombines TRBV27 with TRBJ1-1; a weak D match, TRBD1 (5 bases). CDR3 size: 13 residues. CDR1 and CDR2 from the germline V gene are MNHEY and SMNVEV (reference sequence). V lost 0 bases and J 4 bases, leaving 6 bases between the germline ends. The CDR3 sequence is CASSLSGVTEAFF. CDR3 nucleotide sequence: TGTGCCAGCAGTTTATCAGGGGTCACTGAAGCTTTCTTT.

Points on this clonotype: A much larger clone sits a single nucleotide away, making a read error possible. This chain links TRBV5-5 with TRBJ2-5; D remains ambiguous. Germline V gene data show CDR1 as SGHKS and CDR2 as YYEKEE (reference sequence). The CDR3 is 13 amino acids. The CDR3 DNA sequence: TGTGCCAGCGGCTTGGTCCCCGCTCAGACCCAGTACTTC. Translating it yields CASGLVPAQTQYF.

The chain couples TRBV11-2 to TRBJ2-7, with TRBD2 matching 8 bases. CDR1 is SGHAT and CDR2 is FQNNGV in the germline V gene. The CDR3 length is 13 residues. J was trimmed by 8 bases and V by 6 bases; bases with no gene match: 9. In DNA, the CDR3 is TGTGCCAGCAGGTATAGCGGGGCTGACAAGCAGTACTTC. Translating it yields CASRYSGADKQYF.

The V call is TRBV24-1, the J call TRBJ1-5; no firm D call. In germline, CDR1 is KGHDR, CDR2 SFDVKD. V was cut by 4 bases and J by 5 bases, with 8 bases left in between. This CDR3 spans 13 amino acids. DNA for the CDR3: TGTGCCACCAGTGACAGTTTAGATCAGCCCCAGCATTTT. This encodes CATSDSLDQPQHF.

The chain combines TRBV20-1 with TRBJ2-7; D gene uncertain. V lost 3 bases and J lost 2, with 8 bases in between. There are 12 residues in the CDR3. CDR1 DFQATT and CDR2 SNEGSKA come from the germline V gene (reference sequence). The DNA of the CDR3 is TGCAGTGCTAGTGGAAGCCCCTACGAGCAGTACTTC. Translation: CSASGSPYEQYF.

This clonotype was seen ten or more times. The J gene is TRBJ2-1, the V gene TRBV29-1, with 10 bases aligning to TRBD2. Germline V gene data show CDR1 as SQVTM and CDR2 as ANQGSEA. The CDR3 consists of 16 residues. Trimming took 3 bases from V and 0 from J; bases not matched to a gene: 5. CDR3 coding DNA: TGCAGCGTTGAGTTAGCGGGGGGCCGCTCCTACAATGAGCAGTTCTTC. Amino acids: CSVELAGGRSYNEQFF.

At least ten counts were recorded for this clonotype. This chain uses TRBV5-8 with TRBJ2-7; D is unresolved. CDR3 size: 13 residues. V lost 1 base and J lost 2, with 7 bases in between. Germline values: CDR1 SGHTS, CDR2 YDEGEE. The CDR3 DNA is TGTGCCAGCAGCTTGAAGTATACCTACGAGCAGTACTTC. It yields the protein CASSLKYTYEQYF.

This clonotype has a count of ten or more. In DNA, the CDR3 is TGCGCCAGCAGCTCCTCCGGGGAAAACTACAATGAGCAGTTCTTC. Protein product: CASSSSGENYNEQFF. This chain uses TRBV5-1 with TRBJ2-1; tentatively, D is TRBD2 (5 bases). The CDR3 length is 15 residues. Between the trimmed V and J ends, which lost 3 bases and 3 bases, there was a span of 13 bases. Germline lookup yields CDR1 SGHRS and CDR2 YFSETQ.

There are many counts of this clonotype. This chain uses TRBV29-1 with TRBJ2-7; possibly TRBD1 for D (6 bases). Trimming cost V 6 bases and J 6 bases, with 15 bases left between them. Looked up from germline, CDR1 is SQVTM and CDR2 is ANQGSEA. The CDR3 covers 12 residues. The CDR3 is CSVLLGGTEQYF. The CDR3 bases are TGCAGCGTCCTTTTAGGGGGAACCGAGCAGTACTTC.

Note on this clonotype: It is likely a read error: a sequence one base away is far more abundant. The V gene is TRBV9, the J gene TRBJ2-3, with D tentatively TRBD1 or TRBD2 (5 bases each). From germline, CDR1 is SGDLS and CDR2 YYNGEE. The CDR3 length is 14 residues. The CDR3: CASSGGVDADTQYF. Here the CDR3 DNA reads TGCGCCAGCAGTGGGGGAGTTGATGCAGATACGCAGTATTTT.

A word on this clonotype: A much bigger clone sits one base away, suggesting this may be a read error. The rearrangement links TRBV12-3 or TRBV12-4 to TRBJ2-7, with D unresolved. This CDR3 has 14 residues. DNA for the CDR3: TGTGCCAACAGTTTATCACAGAACACCTACGAGCAGTACTTC. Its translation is CANSLSQNTYEQYF.

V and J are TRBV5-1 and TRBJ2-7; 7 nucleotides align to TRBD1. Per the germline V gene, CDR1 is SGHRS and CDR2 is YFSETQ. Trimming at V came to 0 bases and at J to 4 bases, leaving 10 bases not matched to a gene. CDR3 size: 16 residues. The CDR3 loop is CASSLGWTGPDYEQYF. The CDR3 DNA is TGCGCCAGCAGCTTGGGATGGACAGGCCCTGATTACGAGCAGTACTTC.

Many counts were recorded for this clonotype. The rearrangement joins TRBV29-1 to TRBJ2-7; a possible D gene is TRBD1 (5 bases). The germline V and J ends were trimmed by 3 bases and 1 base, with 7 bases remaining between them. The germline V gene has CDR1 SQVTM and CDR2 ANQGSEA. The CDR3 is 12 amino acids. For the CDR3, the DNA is TGCAGCGTTGAGGGGCAGTCCTACGAGCAGTACTTC. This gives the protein CSVEGQSYEQYF.

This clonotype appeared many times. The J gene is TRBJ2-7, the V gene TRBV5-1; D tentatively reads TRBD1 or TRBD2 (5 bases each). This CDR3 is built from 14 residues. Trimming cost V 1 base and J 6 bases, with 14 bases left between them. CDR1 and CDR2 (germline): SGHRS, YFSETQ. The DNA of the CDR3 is TGCGCCAGCAGCTTGTTAGGGGACCCCTCCGAGCAGTACTTC. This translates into CASSLLGDPSEQYF. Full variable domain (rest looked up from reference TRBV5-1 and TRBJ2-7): KAGVTQTPRYLIKTRGQQVTLSCSPISGHRSVSWYQQTPGQGLQFLFEYFSETQRNKGNFPGRFSGRQFSNSRSEMNVSTLELGDSALYLCASSLLGDPSEQYFGPGTRLTVT.

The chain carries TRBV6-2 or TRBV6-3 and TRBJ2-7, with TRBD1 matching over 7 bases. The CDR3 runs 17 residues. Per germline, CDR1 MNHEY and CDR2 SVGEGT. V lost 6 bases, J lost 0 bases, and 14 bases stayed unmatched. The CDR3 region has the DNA TGTGCCAGCAGACAGGGGCTACAGACTATCAGCTCCTACGAGCAGTACTTC. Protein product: CASRQGLQTISSYEQYF.

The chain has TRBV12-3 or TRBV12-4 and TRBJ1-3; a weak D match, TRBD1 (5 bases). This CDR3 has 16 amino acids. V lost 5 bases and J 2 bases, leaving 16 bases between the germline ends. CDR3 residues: CASSQPSGLPGNTIYF. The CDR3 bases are TGTGCCAGCAGTCAGCCTTCGGGACTACCTGGAAACACCATATATTTT.

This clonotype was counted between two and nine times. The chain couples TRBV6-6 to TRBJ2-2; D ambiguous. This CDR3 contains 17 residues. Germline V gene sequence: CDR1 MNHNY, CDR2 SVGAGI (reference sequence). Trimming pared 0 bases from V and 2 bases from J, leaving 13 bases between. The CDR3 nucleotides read TGTGCCAGCAGTTACTCGTTGCGTCTAACCAACACCGGGGAGCTGTTTTTT. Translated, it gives CASSYSLRLTNTGELFF.

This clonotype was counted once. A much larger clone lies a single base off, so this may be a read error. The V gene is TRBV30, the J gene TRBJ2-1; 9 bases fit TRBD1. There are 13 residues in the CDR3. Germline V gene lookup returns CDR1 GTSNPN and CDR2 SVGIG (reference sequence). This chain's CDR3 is CVSDRGAYDEQFF. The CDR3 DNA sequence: TGTGTCAGCGACAGGGGGGCGTATGATGAGCAGTTCTTC.

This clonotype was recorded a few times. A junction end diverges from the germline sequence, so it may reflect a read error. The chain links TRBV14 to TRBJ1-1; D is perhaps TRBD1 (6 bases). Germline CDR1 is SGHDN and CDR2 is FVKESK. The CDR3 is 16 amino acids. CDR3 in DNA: TGTGCCAGCAGCCAAGTAGGGGGTCCGGTTCAGACTGAAGCTTCCTTT. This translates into CASSQVGGPVQTEASF.

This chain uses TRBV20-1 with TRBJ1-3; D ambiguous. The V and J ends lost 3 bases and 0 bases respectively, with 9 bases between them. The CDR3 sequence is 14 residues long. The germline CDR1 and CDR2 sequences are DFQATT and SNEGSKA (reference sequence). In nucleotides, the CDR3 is TGCAGTGCTAGTGGTGTAACCTCTGGAAACACCATATATTTT. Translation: CSASGVTSGNTIYF.

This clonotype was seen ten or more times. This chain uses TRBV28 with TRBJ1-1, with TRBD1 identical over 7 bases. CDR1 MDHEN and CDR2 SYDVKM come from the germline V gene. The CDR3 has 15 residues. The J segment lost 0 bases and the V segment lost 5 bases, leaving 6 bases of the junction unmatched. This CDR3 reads CASSPRTGLNTEAFF. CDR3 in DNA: TGTGCCAGCAGTCCTCGGACAGGCTTGAACACTGAAGCTTTCTTT.

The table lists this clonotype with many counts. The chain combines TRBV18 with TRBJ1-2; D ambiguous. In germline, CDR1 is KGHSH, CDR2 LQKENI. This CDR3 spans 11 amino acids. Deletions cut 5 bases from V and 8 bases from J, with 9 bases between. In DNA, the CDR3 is TGTGCCAGCTCAATAGGCGGCGGCTACACCTTC. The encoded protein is CASSIGGGYTF. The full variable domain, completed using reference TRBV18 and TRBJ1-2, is NAGVMQNPRHLVRRRGQEARLRCSPMKGHSHVYWYRQLPEEGLKFMVYLQKENIIDESGMPKERFSAEFPKEGPSILRIQQVVRGDSAAYFCASSIGGGYTFGSGTRLTVV.

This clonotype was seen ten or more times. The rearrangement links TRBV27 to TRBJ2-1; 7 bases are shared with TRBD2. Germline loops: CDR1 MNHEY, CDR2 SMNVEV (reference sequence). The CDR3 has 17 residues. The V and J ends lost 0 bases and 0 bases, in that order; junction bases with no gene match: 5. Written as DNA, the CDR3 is TGTGCCAGCAGTTTATCGGCTAGCGGATTCTCCTACAATGAGCAGTTCTTC. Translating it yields CASSLSASGFSYNEQFF.

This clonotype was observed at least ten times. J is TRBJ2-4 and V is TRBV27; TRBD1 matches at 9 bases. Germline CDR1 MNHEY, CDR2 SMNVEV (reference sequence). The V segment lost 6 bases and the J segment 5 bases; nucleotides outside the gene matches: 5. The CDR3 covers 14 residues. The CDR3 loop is CASSRGTGQNIQYF. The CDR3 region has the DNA TGTGCCAGCAGCAGGGGGACAGGGCAAAACATTCAGTACTTC.

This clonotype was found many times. The CDR3 loop is CASSLTSGMGSEQFF. For the CDR3, the DNA is TGTGCCAGCAGCTTGACTAGCGGGATGGGGAGTGAGCAGTTCTTC. V usage is TRBV28 and J usage is TRBJ2-1, with 11 bases matching TRBD2. The CDR3 has 15 residues. The ends lost 6 bases at V and 9 bases at J; junction bases unmatched: 10. Germline V gene sequence: CDR1 MDHEN, CDR2 SYDVKM.

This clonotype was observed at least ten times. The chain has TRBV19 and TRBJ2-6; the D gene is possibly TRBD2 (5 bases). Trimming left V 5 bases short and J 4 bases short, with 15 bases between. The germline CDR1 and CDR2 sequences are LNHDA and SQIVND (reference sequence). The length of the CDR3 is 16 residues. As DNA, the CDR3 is TGTGCCAGTAGTTTGTTTTGGAGGTCCGGGGCCAACGTCCTGACTTTC. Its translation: CASSLFWRSGANVLTF.